The clone carrying this T cell receptor (beta chain) was observed many times. Its antigen is currently unknown. These data are taken from a study of T cells after yellow fever vaccination. About the study: Low-cell-number fractions were prepared with SMART-Seq v4 Ultra Low Input.

Template switching by 5'RACE produced TCR cDNA, adding a universal primer site and UMIs. From the 5' RACE reads, TCRdb called clonotypes with MiXCR, one entry per CDR3 protein. The data hold about 260,000 distinct CDR3 sequences, with about 3.9% observed a single time. Trimming removed 3 bases from V and 3 bases from J, with 12 bases in between. The CDR3 length is 15 residues. From germline, CDR1 is SEHNR and CDR2 FQNEAQ (reference sequence). General study points: Boosting was followed by the reappearance of most primary-vaccination clones (around 95% CD4, about 90% CD8).

This chain connects TRBV7-9 to TRBJ1-5, with a weak D call TRBD1 (5 bases). The sequence came from a man between 18 and 35 years old who received the YFV17D yellow fever vaccine. This specimen consisted of PBMCs, obtained 15 days after the yellow fever booster vaccination. The DNA for the CDR3 is TGTGCCAGCAGCTTGGGGTCAGGGAACAATCAGCCCCAGCATTTT. This codes for CASSLGSGNNQPQHF.